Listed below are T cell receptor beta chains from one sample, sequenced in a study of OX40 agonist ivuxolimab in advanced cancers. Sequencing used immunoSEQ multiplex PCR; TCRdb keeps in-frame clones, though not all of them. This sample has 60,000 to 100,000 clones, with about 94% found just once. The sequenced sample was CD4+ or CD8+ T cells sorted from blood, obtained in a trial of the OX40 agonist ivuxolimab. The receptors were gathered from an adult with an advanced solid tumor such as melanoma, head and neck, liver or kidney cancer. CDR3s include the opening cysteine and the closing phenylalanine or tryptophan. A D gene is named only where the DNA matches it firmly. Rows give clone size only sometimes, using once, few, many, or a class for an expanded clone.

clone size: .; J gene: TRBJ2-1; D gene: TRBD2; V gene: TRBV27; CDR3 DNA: TGTGCCAGCAGTTCGCTAGCGGGGGGGCAAAATGAGCAGTTCTTC; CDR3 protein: CASSSLAGGQNEQFF
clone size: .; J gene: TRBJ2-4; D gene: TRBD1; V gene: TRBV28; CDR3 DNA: TGTGCCAGCAGTAGGGCAGGGGGCGAGGACATTCAGTACTTC; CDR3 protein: CASSRAGGEDIQYF
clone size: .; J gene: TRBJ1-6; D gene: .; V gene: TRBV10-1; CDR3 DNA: TGCGCCATCCCAAACATGAGCTCCTATAATTCACCCCTCCACTTT; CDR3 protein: CAIPNMSSYNSPLHF
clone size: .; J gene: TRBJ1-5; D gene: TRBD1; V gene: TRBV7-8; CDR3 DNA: TGTGCCAGCAGCTTAGCCGGGACAGGGAATCAGCCCCAGCATTTT; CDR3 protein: CASSLAGTGNQPQHF
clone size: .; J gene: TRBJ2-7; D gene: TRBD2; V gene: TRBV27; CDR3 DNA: TGTGCCAGCAGTGGAATAGCGGGCTCCTACGAGCAGTACTTC; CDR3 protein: CASSGIAGSYEQYF
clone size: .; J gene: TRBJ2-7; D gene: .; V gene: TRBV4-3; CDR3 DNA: TGCGCCAGCAGCCAAGATTCGAGTACCGGGGACGAGCAGTACTTC; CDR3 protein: CASSQDSSTGDEQYF
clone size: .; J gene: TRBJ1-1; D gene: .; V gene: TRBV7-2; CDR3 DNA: TGTGCCAGCAGCTTCCGGACAGTTGAAGCTTTCTTT; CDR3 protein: CASSFRTVEAFF
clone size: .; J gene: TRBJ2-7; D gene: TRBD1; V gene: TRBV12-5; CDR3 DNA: TGTGCTAGTGGTTTGGGGGGAACAGGGGGAGGCGAGCAGTACTTC; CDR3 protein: CASGLGGTGGGEQYF
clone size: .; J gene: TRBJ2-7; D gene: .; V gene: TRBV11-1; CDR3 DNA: TGTGCCAGCAGCTTATACCTGGCAGGCTACGAGCAGTACTTC; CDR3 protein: CASSLYLAGYEQYF
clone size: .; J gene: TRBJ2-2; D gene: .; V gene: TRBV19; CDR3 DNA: TGTGCCAGTAGTATAGAGGAGCTTTGGGGGGAGCTGTTTTTT; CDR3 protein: CASSIEELWGELFF
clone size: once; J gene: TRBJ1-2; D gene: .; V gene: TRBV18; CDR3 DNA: TGTGCCAGCTCACCACCCTTTAGCAGTACCCACTATGGCTACACCTTC; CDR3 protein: CASSPPFSSTHYGYTF
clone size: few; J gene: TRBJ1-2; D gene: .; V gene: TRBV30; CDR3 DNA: TGTGCCTGGAGTTCCCCTAACTATGGCTACACCTTC; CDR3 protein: CAWSSPNYGYTF
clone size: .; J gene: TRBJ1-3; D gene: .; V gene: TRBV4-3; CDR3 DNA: TGCGCCAGCAGCCAAGAGGAAACCTCTGGAAACACCATATATTTT; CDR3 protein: CASSQEETSGNTIYF
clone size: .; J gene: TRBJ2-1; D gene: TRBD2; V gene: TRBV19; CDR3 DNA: TGTGCCAGTAGTACCCCTCGAAGCGGGAGTGTCATCAATGAGCAGTTCTTC; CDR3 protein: CASSTPRSGSVINEQFF
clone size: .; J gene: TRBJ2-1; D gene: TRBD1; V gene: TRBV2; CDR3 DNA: TGTGCCAGCAGCGGGACAGCACGAAATGAGCAGTTCTTC; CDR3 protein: CASSGTARNEQFF